The entry below gives a single TCR beta chain sequence along with its context. Its antigen is not identified. The sample comes from a study of cytomegalovirus exposure and HLA in healthy donors. The PCR made use of 60 Vbeta and 13 Jbeta primers. TCRdb keeps only in-frame clones here, not all; method: immunoSEQ multiplex PCR. This sample has some 170,000 clones, with just under 80% found just once. Study-wide results and limits: In a later analysis, a genetic analysis reported fewer productive-TCR N-insertions in an Asian-associated ancestry cluster than the cohort average. Later analysis identified a missense DCLRE1C variant that was linked to TCR beta V- and J-gene trimming. Links to common viral pathogens appeared, in a later analysis, for several of the most significant clusters. Productive rates of about 87% or about 30% were seen for most TCR beta V segments in an earlier analysis.

The germline V gene encodes CDR1 LNHDA and CDR2 SQIVND (reference sequence). There are 15 residues in the CDR3. V gave up 7 bases and J gave up 7 bases, with 22 bases separating them. The sequence was obtained from a female donor in good health and CMV-seronegative. The chain is built from TRBV19 and TRBJ1-2; D gene ambiguous. Input material: PBMCs. Written as DNA, the CDR3 is TGTGCCAGTATCGAACGGGGTCCGAAGTCGATTGGCTACACCTTC. This gives the protein CASIERGPKSIGYTF.